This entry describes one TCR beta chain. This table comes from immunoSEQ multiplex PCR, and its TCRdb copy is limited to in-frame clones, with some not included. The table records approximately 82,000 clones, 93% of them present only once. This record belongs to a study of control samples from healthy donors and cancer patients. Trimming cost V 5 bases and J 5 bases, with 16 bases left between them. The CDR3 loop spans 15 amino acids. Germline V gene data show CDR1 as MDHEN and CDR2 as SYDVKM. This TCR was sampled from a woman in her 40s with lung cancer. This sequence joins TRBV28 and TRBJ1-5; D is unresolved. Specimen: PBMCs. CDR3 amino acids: CASSPPSARYQPQHF. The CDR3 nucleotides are TGTGCCAGCAGTCCTCCGTCTGCCCGGTATCAGCCCCAGCATTTT.